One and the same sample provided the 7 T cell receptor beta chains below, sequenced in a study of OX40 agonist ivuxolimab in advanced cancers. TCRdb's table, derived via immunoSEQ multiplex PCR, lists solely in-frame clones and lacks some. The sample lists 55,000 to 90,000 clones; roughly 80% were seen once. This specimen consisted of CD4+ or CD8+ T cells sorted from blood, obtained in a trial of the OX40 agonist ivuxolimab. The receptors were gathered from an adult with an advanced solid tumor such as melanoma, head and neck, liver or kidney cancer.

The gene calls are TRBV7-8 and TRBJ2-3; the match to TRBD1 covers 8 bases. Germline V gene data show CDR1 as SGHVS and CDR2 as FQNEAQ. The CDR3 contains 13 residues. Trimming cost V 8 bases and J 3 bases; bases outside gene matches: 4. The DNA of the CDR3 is TGTGCCAGCCGGCGACAGGGGACAGATACGCAGTATTTT. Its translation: CASRRQGTDTQYF.

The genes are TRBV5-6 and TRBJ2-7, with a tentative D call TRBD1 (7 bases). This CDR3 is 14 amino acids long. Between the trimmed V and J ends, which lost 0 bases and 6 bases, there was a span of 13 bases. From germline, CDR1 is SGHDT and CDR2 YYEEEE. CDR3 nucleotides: TGTGCCAGCAGCTTGGAGTGGAGGGGGCGCGAGCAGTACTTC. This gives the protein CASSLEWRGREQYF. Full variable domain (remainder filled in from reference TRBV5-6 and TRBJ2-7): DAGVTQSPTHLIKTRGQQVTLRCSPKSGHDTVSWYQQALGQGPQFIFQYYEEEERQRGNFPDRFSGHQFPNYSSELNVNALLLGDSALYLCASSLEWRGREQYFGPGTRLTVT.

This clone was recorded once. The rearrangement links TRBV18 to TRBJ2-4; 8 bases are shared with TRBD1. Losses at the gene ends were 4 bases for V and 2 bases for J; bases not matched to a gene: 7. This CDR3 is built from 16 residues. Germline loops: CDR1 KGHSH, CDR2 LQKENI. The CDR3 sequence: CASSLGQGISKNIQYF. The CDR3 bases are TGTGCCAGCTCACTCGGACAGGGTATTTCCAAAAACATTCAGTACTTC.

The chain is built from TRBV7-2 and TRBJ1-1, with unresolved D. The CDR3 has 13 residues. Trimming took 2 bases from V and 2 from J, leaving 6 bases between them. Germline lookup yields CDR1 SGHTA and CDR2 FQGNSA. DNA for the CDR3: TGTGCCAGCAGCTTAATCGCTAACACTGAAGCTTTCTTT. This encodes CASSLIANTEAFF.

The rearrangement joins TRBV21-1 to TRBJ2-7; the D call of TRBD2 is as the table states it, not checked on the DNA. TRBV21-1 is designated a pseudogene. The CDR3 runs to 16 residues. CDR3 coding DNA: TGTGCCAGCAGTGAGGCCCTGCTACACGTGTTAGACGAGCAGTACTTC. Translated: CASSEALLHVLDEQYF.

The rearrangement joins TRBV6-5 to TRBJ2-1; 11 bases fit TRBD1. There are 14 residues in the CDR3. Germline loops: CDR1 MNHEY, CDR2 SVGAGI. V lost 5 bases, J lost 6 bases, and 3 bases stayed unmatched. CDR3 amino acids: CASSDGTGGNEQFF. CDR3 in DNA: TGTGCCAGCAGTGACGGGACAGGGGGCAATGAGCAGTTCTTC.

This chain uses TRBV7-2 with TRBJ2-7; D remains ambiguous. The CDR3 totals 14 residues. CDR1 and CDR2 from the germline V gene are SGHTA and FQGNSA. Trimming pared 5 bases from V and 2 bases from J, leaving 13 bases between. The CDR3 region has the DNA TGTGCCAGCAGCCGCGAGGCATACCCCTACGAGCAGTACTTC. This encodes CASSREAYPYEQYF.